The entry below describes one T cell receptor beta chain. Its antigen is as yet unknown. The data originate from a study of T cell responses to AZD1222 COVID-19 vaccine. Overall study results and limits: Only a handful of AZD1222 recipients, more than five in all, had baseline seropositivity.

Germline V lookup: CDR1 LNHDA, CDR2 SQIVND (reference sequence). Trimming took 4 bases from V and 9 from J, leaving 20 bases between them. This CDR3 contains 15 residues. Method: immunoSEQ multiplex PCR; TCRdb's copy keeps in-frame clones and lacks some. The sample includes 100,000 to 150,000 clones, about nine tenths seen only once; the top ten take more than 6%. This chain joins TRBV19 and TRBJ2-3; perhaps TRBD1 as D (7 bases). This sequence was found in an adult in good health. Sequencing used peripheral blood, obtained on day 0 of AZD1222 vaccination. CDR3 in amino acids: CASSTTFSRGVTQYF. The CDR3 DNA reads TGTGCCAGTAGTACCACTTTTTCCAGGGGGGTGACGCAGTATTTT.